This TCR beta chain originates from a study of OX40 agonist ivuxolimab in advanced cancers. Whole-study context: Ivuxolimab was delivered to patients intravenously every 2 weeks at doses spanning 0.01 to 10 mg/kg. Study-level results: CD8+ T cells showed, on average, more clonal expansion than CD4+ cells.

The V gene lost 0 bases and the J gene lost 3 bases, with 9 bases spanning the gap. This CDR3 spans 14 amino acids. Germline V gene sequence: CDR1 SGHTA, CDR2 FQGTGA. Produced via immunoSEQ multiplex PCR; TCRdb's table is partial and in-frame only. The top ten clones hold 0.15% to 0.2% of a sample with some 84,000 clones, roughly 89% of them seen once. A remark on this clone: Its antigen is unknown.

The J gene is TRBJ2-7, the V gene TRBV7-3, with a possible D match to TRBD2 (6 bases). The TCR originated in an adult with an advanced solid tumor such as melanoma, head and neck, liver or kidney cancer. The input for sequencing was CD4+ or CD8+ T cells sorted from blood, taken in a trial of the OX40 agonist ivuxolimab. The CDR3 nucleotides are TGTGCCAGCAGCTTAACACACGGGGGCTACGAGCAGTACTTC. It encodes CASSLTHGGYEQYF.